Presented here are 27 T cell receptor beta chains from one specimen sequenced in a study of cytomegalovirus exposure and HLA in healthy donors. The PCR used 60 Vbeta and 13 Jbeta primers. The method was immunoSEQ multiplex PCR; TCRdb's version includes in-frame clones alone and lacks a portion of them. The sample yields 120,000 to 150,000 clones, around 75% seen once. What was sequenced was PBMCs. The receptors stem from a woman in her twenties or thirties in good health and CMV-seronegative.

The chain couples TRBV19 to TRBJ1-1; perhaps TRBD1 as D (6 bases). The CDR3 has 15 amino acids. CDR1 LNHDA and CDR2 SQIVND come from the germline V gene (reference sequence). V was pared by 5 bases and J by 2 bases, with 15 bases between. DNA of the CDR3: TGTGCCAGTAGTTCACAGGGTGGGTTAAACACTGAAGCTTTCTTT. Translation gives CASSSQGGLNTEAFF.

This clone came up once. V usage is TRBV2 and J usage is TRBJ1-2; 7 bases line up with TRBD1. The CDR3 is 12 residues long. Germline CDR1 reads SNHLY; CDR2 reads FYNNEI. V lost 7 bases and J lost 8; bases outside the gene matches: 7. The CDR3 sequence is CASTRTGEGYTF. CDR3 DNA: TGTGCCAGCACCCGGACAGGAGAAGGCTACACCTTC.

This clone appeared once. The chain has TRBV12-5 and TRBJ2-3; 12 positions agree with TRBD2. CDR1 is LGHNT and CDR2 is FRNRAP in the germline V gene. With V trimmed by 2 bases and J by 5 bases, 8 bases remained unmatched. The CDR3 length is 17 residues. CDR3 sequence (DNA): TGTGCTAGTGGTTTGACCCGGACTAGCGGGGTTCTAGATACGCAGTATTTT. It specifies CASGLTRTSGVLDTQYF.

The CDR3 DNA follows: TGTGCCAGCAGCTTAGCAGGGAGGTATCGTTTTAGAGATACGCAGTATTTT. This gives the protein CASSLAGRYRFRDTQYF. The rearrangement joins TRBV7-2 to TRBJ2-3, with D perhaps matching TRBD2 (6 bases). Germline lookup yields CDR1 SGHTA and CDR2 FQGNSA. The V end was cut by 0 bases, the J end by 5 bases, with 18 bases between. The CDR3 has 17 residues.

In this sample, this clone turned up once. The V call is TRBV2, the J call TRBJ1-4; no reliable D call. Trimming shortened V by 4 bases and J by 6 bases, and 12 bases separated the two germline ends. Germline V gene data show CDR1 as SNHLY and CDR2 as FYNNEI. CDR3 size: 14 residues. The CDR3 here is CASSVNGLDEKLFF. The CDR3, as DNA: TGTGCCAGCAGTGTCAATGGCCTGGATGAAAAACTGTTTTTT.

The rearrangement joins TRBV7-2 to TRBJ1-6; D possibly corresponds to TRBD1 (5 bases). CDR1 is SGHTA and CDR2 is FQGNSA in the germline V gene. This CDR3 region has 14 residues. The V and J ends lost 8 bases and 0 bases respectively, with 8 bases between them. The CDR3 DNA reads TGTGCCAGCCGAGACAGCTCCTATAATTCACCCCTCCACTTT. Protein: CASRDSSYNSPLHF. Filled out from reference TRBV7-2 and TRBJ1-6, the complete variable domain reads GAGVSQSPSNKVTEKGKDVELRCDPISGHTALYWYRQSLGQGLEFLIYFQGNSAPDKSGLPSDRFSAERTGGSVSTLTIQRTQQEDSAVYLCASRDSSYNSPLHFGNGTRLTVT.

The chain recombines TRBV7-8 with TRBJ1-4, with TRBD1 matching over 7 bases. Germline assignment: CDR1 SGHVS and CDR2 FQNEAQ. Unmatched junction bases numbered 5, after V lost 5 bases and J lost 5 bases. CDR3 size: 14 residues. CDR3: CASSPTGKNEKLFF. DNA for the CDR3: TGTGCCAGCAGCCCGACAGGGAAAAATGAAAAACTGTTTTTT.

CDR3 in amino acids: CASSPNADRGNSPLHF. The CDR3 region has the DNA TGCGCCAGCAGCCCCAACGCGGACAGGGGTAATTCACCCCTCCACTTT. V gene TRBV5-1 combines with J gene TRBJ1-6; 9 nucleotides align to TRBD1. Looked up from germline, CDR1 is SGHRS and CDR2 is YFSETQ. CDR3 size: 16 residues. Unmatched junction bases numbered 8, after V lost 4 bases and J lost 6 bases.

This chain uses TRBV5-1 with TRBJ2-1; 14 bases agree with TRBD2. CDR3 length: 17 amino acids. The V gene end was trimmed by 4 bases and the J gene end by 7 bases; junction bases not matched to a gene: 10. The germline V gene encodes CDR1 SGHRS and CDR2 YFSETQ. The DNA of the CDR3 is TGCGCCAGCAGCCCGGGACTAGCGGGAGTGGTGGGAAATGAGCAGTTCTTC. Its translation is CASSPGLAGVVGNEQFF.

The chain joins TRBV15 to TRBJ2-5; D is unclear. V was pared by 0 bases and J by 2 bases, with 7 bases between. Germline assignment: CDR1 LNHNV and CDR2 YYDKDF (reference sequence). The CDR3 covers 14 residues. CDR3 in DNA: TGTGCCACCAGCAGAGATGAGACACAAGAGACCCAGTACTTC. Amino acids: CATSRDETQETQYF.

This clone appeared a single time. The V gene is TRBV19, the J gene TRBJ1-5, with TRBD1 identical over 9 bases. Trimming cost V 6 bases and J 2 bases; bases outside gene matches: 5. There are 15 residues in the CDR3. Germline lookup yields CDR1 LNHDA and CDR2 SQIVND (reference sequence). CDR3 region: CASSQTGGRNQPQHF. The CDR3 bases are TGTGCCAGTAGCCAGACAGGGGGGCGCAATCAGCCCCAGCATTTT.

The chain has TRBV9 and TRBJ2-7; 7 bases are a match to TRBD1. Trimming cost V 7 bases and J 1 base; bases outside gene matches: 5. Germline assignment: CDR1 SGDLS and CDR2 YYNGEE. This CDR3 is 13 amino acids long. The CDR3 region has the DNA TGTGCCAGCTCGAGACAGGGATCCTACGAGCAGTACTTC. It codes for CASSRQGSYEQYF.

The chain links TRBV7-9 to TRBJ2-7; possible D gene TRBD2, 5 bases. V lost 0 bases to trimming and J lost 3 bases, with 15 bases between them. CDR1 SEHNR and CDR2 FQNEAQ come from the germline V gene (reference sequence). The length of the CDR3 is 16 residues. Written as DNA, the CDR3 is TGTGCCAGCAGCTTAGCGACCAAGGGAGCGAGCTACGAGCAGTACTTC. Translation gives CASSLATKGASYEQYF.

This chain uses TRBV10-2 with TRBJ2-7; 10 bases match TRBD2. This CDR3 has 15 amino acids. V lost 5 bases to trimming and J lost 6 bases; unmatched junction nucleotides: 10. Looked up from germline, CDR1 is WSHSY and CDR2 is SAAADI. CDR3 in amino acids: CASSIPSGSRREQYF. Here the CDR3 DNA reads TGCGCCAGCAGTATCCCTAGCGGGAGCCGACGCGAGCAGTACTTC.

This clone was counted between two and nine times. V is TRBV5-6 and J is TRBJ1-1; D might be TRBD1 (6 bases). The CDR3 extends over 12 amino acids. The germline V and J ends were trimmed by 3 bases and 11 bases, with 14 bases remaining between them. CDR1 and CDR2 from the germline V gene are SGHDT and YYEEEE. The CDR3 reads CASSSGQSEAFF. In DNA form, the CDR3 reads TGTGCCAGCAGCTCTGGACAGAGTGAGGCTTTCTTT.

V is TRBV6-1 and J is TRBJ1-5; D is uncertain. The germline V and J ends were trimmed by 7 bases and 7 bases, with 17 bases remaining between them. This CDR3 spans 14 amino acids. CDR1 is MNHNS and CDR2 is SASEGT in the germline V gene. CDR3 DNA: TGTGCCAGCAATAGTGGAGGGCACGGACAGCCCCAGCATTTT. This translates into CASNSGGHGQPQHF.

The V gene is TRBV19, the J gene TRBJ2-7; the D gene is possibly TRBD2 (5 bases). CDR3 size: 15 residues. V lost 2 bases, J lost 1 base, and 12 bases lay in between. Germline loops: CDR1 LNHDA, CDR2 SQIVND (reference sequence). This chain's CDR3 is CASSISGTGSYEQYF. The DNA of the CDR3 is TGTGCCAGTAGTATATCTGGAACGGGGTCCTACGAGCAGTACTTC.

The CDR3 nucleotides are TGTGCCACCAGCATCAGCGGGGGTTGGGAGACCCAGTACTTC. This codes for CATSISGGWETQYF. The chain has TRBV15 and TRBJ2-5; 8 nucleotides align to TRBD2. After removal of 4 bases from V and 5 bases from J, the junction contained 6 bases not matched to a gene. Per the germline V gene, CDR1 is LNHNV and CDR2 is YYDKDF (reference sequence). The CDR3 length is 14 residues.

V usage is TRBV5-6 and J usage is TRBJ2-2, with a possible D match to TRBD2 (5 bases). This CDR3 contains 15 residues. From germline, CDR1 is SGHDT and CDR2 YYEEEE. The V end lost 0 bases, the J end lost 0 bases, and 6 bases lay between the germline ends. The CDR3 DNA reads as TGTGCCAGCAGCTTGGGGGGAGCGAACACCGGGGAGCTGTTTTTT. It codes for CASSLGGANTGELFF.

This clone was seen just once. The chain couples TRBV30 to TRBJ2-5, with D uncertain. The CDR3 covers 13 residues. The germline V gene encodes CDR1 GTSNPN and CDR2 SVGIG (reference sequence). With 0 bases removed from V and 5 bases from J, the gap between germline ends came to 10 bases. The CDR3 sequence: CAWSVDNGETQYF. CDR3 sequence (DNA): TGTGCCTGGAGTGTAGACAATGGGGAGACCCAGTACTTC.

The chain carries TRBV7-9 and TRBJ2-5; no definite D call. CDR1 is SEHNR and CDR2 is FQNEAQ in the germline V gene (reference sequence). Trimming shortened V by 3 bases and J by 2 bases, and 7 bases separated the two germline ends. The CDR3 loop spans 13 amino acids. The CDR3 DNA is TGTGCCAGCAGCTTCATAGCTCAAGAGACCCAGTACTTC. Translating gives CASSFIAQETQYF.

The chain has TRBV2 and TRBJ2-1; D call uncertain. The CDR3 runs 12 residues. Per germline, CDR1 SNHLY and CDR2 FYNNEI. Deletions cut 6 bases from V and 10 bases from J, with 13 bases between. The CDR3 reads CASRGPGPEQFF. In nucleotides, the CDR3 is TGTGCCAGCAGAGGTCCAGGTCCCGAGCAGTTCTTC.

This chain's CDR3 is CASSGTSGGGETQYF. The CDR3 DNA sequence: TGCGCCAGCAGTGGGACTAGCGGGGGAGGAGAGACCCAGTACTTC. The chain uses TRBV4-3 and TRBJ2-5, with 14 bases lining up with TRBD2. The germline V gene encodes CDR1 LGHNA and CDR2 YSLEER. The junction had 4 bases not matched to a gene; V was cut back by 6 bases and J by 4 bases. This CDR3 spans 15 amino acids.

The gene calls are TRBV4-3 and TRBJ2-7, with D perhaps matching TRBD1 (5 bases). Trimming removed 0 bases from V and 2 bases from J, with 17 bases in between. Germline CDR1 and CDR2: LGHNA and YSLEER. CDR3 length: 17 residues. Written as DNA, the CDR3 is TGCGCCAGCAGCCAAGATAAAATTAGGGGCCTAACCTACGAGCAGTACTTC. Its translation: CASSQDKIRGLTYEQYF.

This CDR3 reads CASSYNLRGGDEKLFF. CDR3 DNA: TGTGCCAGCAGCTACAATTTAAGGGGAGGGGATGAAAAACTGTTTTTT. The V and J genes are TRBV11-2 and TRBJ1-4, with D possibly being TRBD1 (5 bases). This CDR3 spans 16 amino acids. V gave up 4 bases and J gave up 6 bases, with 18 bases separating them. From germline, CDR1 is SGHAT and CDR2 FQNNGV.

The CDR3: CASGPDREVLNEQFF. In DNA form, the CDR3 reads TGTGCTAGTGGACCCGACAGGGAAGTTCTTAATGAGCAGTTCTTC. V and J are TRBV12-5 and TRBJ2-1, with 7 bases fitting TRBD1. This CDR3 has 15 residues. Germline assignment: CDR1 LGHNT and CDR2 FRNRAP. After removal of 6 bases from V and 7 bases from J, the junction contained 12 bases not matched to a gene.

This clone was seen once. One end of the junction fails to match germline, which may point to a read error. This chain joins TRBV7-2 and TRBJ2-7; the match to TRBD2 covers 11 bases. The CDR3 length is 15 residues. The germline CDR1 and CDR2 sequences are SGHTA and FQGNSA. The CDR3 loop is CASSPILAGDSSRGF. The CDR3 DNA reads TGTGCCAGCAGCCCTATACTAGCGGGGGATTCTAGTAGAGGCTTC.